This T cell receptor (beta chain) derives from a study of blood T cell repertoires in COVID-19. Study as a whole: Specimens from acute and convalescent COVID-19 originated in the United States, Italy and Spain. T cells, B-cell-depleted T cells, or PBMCs supplied cDNA or gDNA.

In germline, CDR1 is MNHEY, CDR2 SVGEGT. V lost 0 bases to trimming and J lost 5 bases, with 17 bases between them. CDR3 length: 17 residues. The authors' processing: Reference gene primers were amplified, and this amplification served to estimate nucleated cell counts. Libraries were prepared by immunoSEQ multiplex PCR; TCRdb keeps only in-frame clonotypes and omits some of them. The V and J calls and clone size come from that table; D and trimming were worked out from the DNA. Of tens of thousands of clones detected, around 90% appear once; the ten largest clones hold roughly a tenth. J is TRBJ2-1 and V is TRBV6-2 or TRBV6-3; D not resolved. The sequence derives from a human donor in a cohort sampled during active COVID-19. Sequenced input: peripheral blood. The CDR3, as DNA: TGTGCCAGCAGTTACTCGATTCTCGCTCGCGAAAACAATGAGCAGTTCTTC. It specifies CASSYSILARENNEQFF.